This T cell receptor (beta chain) is from a study of CD8 T cells in Susac syndrome. Whole-study findings and limits: Individuals included in the TCR sequencing and HLA analysis were acknowledged by the study to be relatively few in number.

Negative magnetic isolation gave CD8+ and CD4+ cells; FACS enriched CD8+ TEMRA. Turning to this clonotype: The antigen remains undetermined.

Reverse transcription of 0.5 to 1 ug RNA was performed with random hexamers. A multiplex approach, immunoSEQ multiplex PCR, amplified TCR beta CDR3 across 54 Vbeta and 13 Jbeta. TCRdb re-called the immunoSEQ multiplex PCR reads with MiXCR, one entry per CDR3 protein. The profile covers 150,000 or so distinct CDR3 sequences, with about 93% appearing a single time and 0.13% taken by the ten largest. CDR1 is MNHEY and CDR2 is SVGAGI in the germline V gene. The V gene lost 0 bases and the J gene lost 7 bases, with 13 bases spanning the gap. This CDR3 region has 15 residues. The specimen sequenced was CD4+ T cells from PBMCs. The chain links TRBV6-5 to TRBJ1-5; D not resolved. This sequence originates from a human donor in good health. This CDR3 is CASSYSSGRGQPQHF. In DNA form, the CDR3 reads TGTGCCAGCAGTTACTCGTCTGGGCGAGGACAGCCCCAGCATTTT.